Below, 12 T cell receptor beta chains from the same sample are listed, as sequenced in a study of blood T cell repertoires in COVID-19. Clones were read by immunoSEQ multiplex PCR, and TCRdb kept only the in-frame ones, dropping some. The sample lists about 170,000 clones, roughly 80% occurring once. Sequencing input: PBMCs or T cells enriched from blood (not recorded which). The source of these receptors is a man in his fifties or sixties who had recovered from COVID-19.

This clone has a single count. The rearrangement joins TRBV28 to TRBJ2-7; D is perhaps TRBD2 (6 bases). This CDR3 comprises 15 residues. V was cut by 3 bases and J by 2 bases, with 14 bases left in between. CDR1 and CDR2 (germline): MDHEN, SYDVKM. The CDR3 reads CASSLAGLGAYEQYF. DNA of the CDR3: TGTGCCAGCAGTTTGGCGGGGCTTGGGGCCTACGAGCAGTACTTC.

The V and J genes are TRBV19 and TRBJ2-2; D is perhaps TRBD2 (6 bases). The germline V gene has CDR1 LNHDA and CDR2 SQIVND (reference sequence). Trimming took off 6 bases at V and 8 bases at J, with 16 bases between the two ends. CDR3 length: 14 amino acids. In nucleotides, the CDR3 is TGTGCCAGTAGCGCAGTAGCGGCGAGGGGGGAGCTGTTTTTT. Its translation is CASSAVAARGELFF.

This clone has just a few counts. A junction end diverges from the germline sequence, so it may reflect a read error. The CDR3 protein is CASSPPGGGTEAFF. Here the CDR3 DNA reads TGTGCCAGCTCCCCACCGGGAGGTGGCACTGAAGCTTTCTTT. The V gene is TRBV18, the J gene TRBJ1-1; D ambiguous. CDR3 length: 14 amino acids. CDR1 KGHSH and CDR2 LQKENI come from the germline V gene.

This chain connects TRBV5-1 to TRBJ1-2; D might be TRBD1 (5 bases). V lost 4 bases to trimming and J lost 4 bases, with 11 bases between them. This CDR3 is built from 13 residues. Germline loops: CDR1 SGHRS, CDR2 YFSETQ. The CDR3 DNA is TGCGCCAGCAGCCCCCCGACAGTCTATGGCTACACCTTC. This gives the protein CASSPPTVYGYTF.

This clone was found once. The chain joins TRBV10-3 to TRBJ1-1; 8 bases line up with TRBD1. Germline V gene sequence: CDR1 ENHRY, CDR2 SYGVKD. The CDR3 is made up of 15 amino acids. With V trimmed by 0 bases and J by 5 bases, 5 bases remained unmatched. CDR3: CAISESTGAWTEAFF. The DNA of the CDR3 is TGTGCCATCAGTGAGTCGACAGGGGCTTGGACTGAAGCTTTCTTT.

This clone appeared a few times. This sequence joins TRBV5-1 and TRBJ1-1; D unresolved. Trimming took 2 bases from V and 1 from J, leaving 9 bases between them. Germline V gene lookup returns CDR1 SGHRS and CDR2 YFSETQ. The CDR3 sequence is 14 residues long. CDR3 DNA sequence: TGCGCCAGCAGCTTTTTCTCTTCGAACACTGAAGCTTTCTTT. Residues: CASSFFSSNTEAFF. Filled out from reference TRBV5-1 and TRBJ1-1, the complete variable domain reads KAGVTQTPRYLIKTRGQQVTLSCSPISGHRSVSWYQQTPGQGLQFLFEYFSETQRNKGNFPGRFSGRQFSNSRSEMNVSTLELGDSALYLCASSFFSSNTEAFFGQGTRLTVV.

This sequence joins TRBV5-5 and TRBJ1-5; 7 bases are shared with TRBD1. CDR3 size: 15 residues. Per germline, CDR1 SGHKS and CDR2 YYEKEE (reference sequence). Trimming cost V 4 bases and J 5 bases; bases outside gene matches: 9. The CDR3 nucleotides are TGTGCCAGCAGCCTACTACAGGGGACTTATCAGCCCCAGCATTTT. Translating gives CASSLLQGTYQPQHF.

This chain connects TRBV10-3 to TRBJ1-5; D may be TRBD1 (6 bases). Trimming left V 6 bases short and J 6 bases short, with 24 bases between. Germline lookup yields CDR1 ENHRY and CDR2 SYGVKD. The CDR3 runs 17 residues. CDR3 sequence (DNA): TGTGCCATCAGGAAGCCGCCCTTTAGGGGGGGCGGTCAGCCCCAGCATTTT. Its protein product is CAIRKPPFRGGGQPQHF.

This clone showed up just a few times. The chain is built from TRBV4-1 and TRBJ1-6; 7 bases fit TRBD1. Unmatched junction bases numbered 8, after V lost 0 bases and J lost 9 bases. CDR1 and CDR2 (germline): MGHRA, YSYEKL. This CDR3 has 16 residues. Here the CDR3 DNA reads TGCGCCAGCAGCCAAGATTTCCACAGGGGACTTTCACCCCTCCACTTT. It is translated as CASSQDFHRGLSPLHF.

This rearrangement joins TRBV7-9 to TRBJ1-2; no clear D. The CDR3 length is 14 residues. Germline V gene lookup returns CDR1 SEHNR and CDR2 FQNEAQ (reference sequence). Trimming removed 1 base at V and 1 base at J, with 7 bases between. The CDR3 nucleotides are TGTGCCAGCAGCTTAGGGCCCAATAACTATGGCTACACCTTC. Its protein is CASSLGPNNYGYTF.

This chain joins TRBV29-1 and TRBJ2-5; TRBD1 might be the D (5 bases). V lost 4 bases and J lost 0, with 6 bases in between. Germline V lookup: CDR1 SQVTM, CDR2 ANQGSEA. The length of the CDR3 is 12 residues. CDR3 loop: CSVATDQETQYF. CDR3 DNA sequence: TGCAGCGTTGCGACAGACCAAGAGACCCAGTACTTC.

The chain employs TRBV3-1 (or the pseudogene TRBV3-2) and TRBJ1-6; 9 positions match TRBD1. In germline, CDR1 is LGHDT, CDR2 YNNKEL (reference sequence). This CDR3 contains 15 residues. The ends lost 3 bases at V and 9 bases at J; junction bases unmatched: 6. CDR3 sequence reads: CASSQTTGGGSPLHF. The DNA of the CDR3 is TGTGCCAGCAGCCAGACGACAGGGGGAGGTTCACCCCTCCACTTT.